Below, 27 T cell receptor beta chains from the same sample are listed, as sequenced in a study of T cell responses to AZD1222 COVID-19 vaccine. Measured with immunoSEQ multiplex PCR; TCRdb has only the in-frame clones, and not every one. Among more than 140,000 clones listed, around 88% were seen once. The sequencing here drew on peripheral blood, taken on day 0 of MenACWY control vaccination. Every receptor here comes from an adult in good health.

The sample holds a few counts of this clone. This rearrangement joins TRBV9 to TRBJ1-4; no definite D call. CDR1 and CDR2 (germline): SGDLS, YYNGEE. The CDR3 spans 16 residues. V was clipped by 0 bases and J by 2 bases, with 11 bases between them. The CDR3 sequence is CASSVGSGRTNEKLFF. The CDR3 region has the DNA TGTGCCAGCAGCGTAGGTTCGGGGAGGACTAATGAAAAACTGTTTTTT.

The chain couples TRBV19 to TRBJ2-7, with TRBD1 identical over 9 bases. Germline V gene lookup returns CDR1 LNHDA and CDR2 SQIVND (reference sequence). The CDR3 is 14 amino acids. V lost 5 bases and J lost 4; bases outside the gene matches: 6. The CDR3 sequence: CASSDTGGGYEQYF. CDR3 nucleotide sequence: TGTGCCAGTAGTGATACAGGGGGCGGGTACGAGCAGTACTTC. The whole variable domain, filled in from reference TRBV19 and TRBJ2-7, reads DGGITQSPKYLFRKEGQNVTLSCEQNLNHDAMYWYRQDPGQGLRLIYYSQIVNDFQKGDIAEGYSVSREKKESFPLTVTSAQKNPTAFYLCASSDTGGGYEQYFGPGTRLTVT.

The rearrangement uses TRBV28 and TRBJ1-1, with 9 bases lining up with TRBD1. V lost 7 bases and J lost 6; bases outside the gene matches: 9. Germline V gives CDR1 MDHEN, CDR2 SYDVKM. The CDR3 sequence is 14 residues long. CDR3 nucleotide sequence: TGTGCCAGCATGCGGGCGGGACAGGGCCCTGAAGCTTTCTTT. Encoded protein: CASMRAGQGPEAFF.

The V and J genes are TRBV29-1 and TRBJ2-7; tentative D call: TRBD1 (6 bases). CDR3 size: 14 residues. Germline-derived CDR1 and CDR2 are SQVTM and ANQGSEA. Trimming removed 4 bases at V and 3 bases at J, with 16 bases between. The CDR3 DNA is TGCAGCGTTGCCGGGACACCTAACGACTACGAGCAGTACTTC. Amino acids: CSVAGTPNDYEQYF.

V is TRBV28 and J is TRBJ2-4, with D hard to call. This CDR3 spans 15 amino acids. Germline V gene sequence: CDR1 MDHEN, CDR2 SYDVKM. V was shortened by 5 bases and J by 3 bases, with 14 bases between the two germline ends. CDR3 sequence: CASSRLLGGKNIQYF. Here the CDR3 DNA reads TGTGCCAGCAGTAGACTTTTGGGTGGCAAAAACATTCAGTACTTC. Variable domain in full (rest from reference TRBV28 and TRBJ2-4): DVKVTQSSRYLVKRTGEKVFLECVQDMDHENMFWYRQDPGLGLRLIYFSYDVKMKEKGDIPEGYSVSREKKERFSLILESASTNQTSMYLCASSRLLGGKNIQYFGAGTRLSVL.

This chain uses TRBV27 with TRBJ1-5; no clear D. Germline V gene data show CDR1 as MNHEY and CDR2 as SMNVEV (reference sequence). The CDR3 runs 15 residues. V was trimmed by 2 bases and J by 3 bases, leaving 11 bases between them. In DNA, the CDR3 is TGTGCCAGCAGTTTACGGGCAGAGTTCAATCAGCCCCAGCATTTT. It translates to CASSLRAEFNQPQHF.

The chain recombines TRBV7-8 with TRBJ1-4; D may be TRBD1 (5 bases). The CDR3 runs to 15 residues. V was shortened by 5 bases and J by 8 bases, with 18 bases between the two germline ends. Germline loops: CDR1 SGHVS, CDR2 FQNEAQ. The CDR3 DNA is TGTGCCAGCAGCCAAAACCCCCGACAGAGAGAAAAACTGTTTTTT. It yields the protein CASSQNPRQREKLFF.

This rearrangement joins TRBV5-1 to TRBJ1-1, with D possibly matching TRBD1 (6 bases). The CDR3 covers 13 residues. V was pared by 0 bases and J by 10 bases, with 13 bases between. Germline lookup yields CDR1 SGHRS and CDR2 YFSETQ. The CDR3 bases are TGCGCCAGCAGCTTGGATTCAGGGGCGGTAGCTTTCTTT. Amino acids: CASSLDSGAVAFF. The full variable domain, completed using reference TRBV5-1 and TRBJ1-1, is KAGVTQTPRYLIKTRGQQVTLSCSPISGHRSVSWYQQTPGQGLQFLFEYFSETQRNKGNFPGRFSGRQFSNSRSEMNVSTLELGDSALYLCASSLDSGAVAFFGQGTRLTVV.

This rearrangement joins TRBV6-1 to TRBJ1-5, with a possible D match to TRBD1 (5 bases). This CDR3 region has 15 residues. V lost 2 bases and J 5 bases, leaving 13 bases between the germline ends. Per germline, CDR1 MNHNS and CDR2 SASEGT. CDR3 DNA sequence: TGTGCCAGCAGTGAACACAGGCCCAGTGATCAGCCCCAGCATTTT. It yields the protein CASSEHRPSDQPQHF.

This chain links TRBV28 with TRBJ1-2; TRBD1 matches 7 bases. This CDR3 comprises 12 residues. Germline loops: CDR1 MDHEN, CDR2 SYDVKM. Unmatched junction bases numbered 4, after V lost 2 bases and J lost 10 bases. CDR3 nucleotide sequence: TGTGCCAGCAGTTTAGGAGACAGGGTCTACACCTTC. It yields the protein CASSLGDRVYTF.

J is TRBJ1-1 and V is TRBV28; D gene ambiguous. V lost 1 base, J lost 7 bases, and 10 bases lay in between. From germline, CDR1 is MDHEN and CDR2 SYDVKM. The length of the CDR3 is 13 residues. DNA of the CDR3: TGTGCCAGCAGTTTATTCCAGGCACTTGAAGCTTTCTTT. Its translation is CASSLFQALEAFF. The full variable domain, in which reference TRBV28 and TRBJ1-1 provide the parts outside the CDR3, is DVKVTQSSRYLVKRTGEKVFLECVQDMDHENMFWYRQDPGLGLRLIYFSYDVKMKEKGDIPEGYSVSREKKERFSLILESASTNQTSMYLCASSLFQALEAFFGQGTRLTVV.

This clone was detected many times. CDR3 DNA sequence: TGTGCCAGCAGTTATGATGAGGGATTGACCGGGGAGCTGTTTTTT. Translated, it gives CASSYDEGLTGELFF. The chain employs TRBV6-6 and TRBJ2-2, with D possibly TRBD2 on 5 matching bases. The V end was cut by 3 bases, the J end by 5 bases, with 13 bases between. The CDR3 has 15 residues. Germline V gives CDR1 MNHNY, CDR2 SVGAGI (reference sequence).

V usage is TRBV9 and J usage is TRBJ2-1; D possibly matches TRBD1 or TRBD2 (6 bases each). V was shortened by 3 bases and J by 15 bases, with 19 bases between the two germline ends. Germline values: CDR1 SGDLS, CDR2 YYNGEE. The CDR3 covers 13 residues. Written as DNA, the CDR3 is TGTGCCAGCAGCGCGGGGGAGTGGACAGTCATGTTCTTC. Protein sequence: CASSAGEWTVMFF.

CDR3 bases: TGCGCCAGCAGCCGCCCCCGACTAGCGCAAGGCACAGATACGCAGTATTTT. Translation gives CASSRPRLAQGTDTQYF. The rearrangement links TRBV5-1 to TRBJ2-3, with TRBD2 matching over 8 bases. V shed 4 bases and J 1 base; nucleotides not matched to a gene: 11. CDR3 length: 17 amino acids. Per germline, CDR1 SGHRS and CDR2 YFSETQ.

About this clone: At one of its ends the junction is not consistent with the germline gene, which may arise from a read error. This chain joins TRBV5-1 and TRBJ2-5; D uncertain. The CDR3 covers 13 residues. Looked up from germline, CDR1 is SGHRS and CDR2 is YFSETQ. The CDR3 region is CASSLTVQETRYF. CDR3 bases: TGCGCCAGCAGCTTGACAGTACAAGAGACCCGGTACTTC.

The genes are TRBV7-9 and TRBJ2-1; D is ambiguous. The CDR3 extends over 18 amino acids. Trimming stripped 5 bases from V and 0 bases from J, with 20 bases between. Germline lookup yields CDR1 SEHNR and CDR2 FQNEAQ (reference sequence). Here the CDR3 DNA reads TGTGCCAGCAGCCCTACTGGAAAGGTGACCTACTCCTACAATGAGCAGTTCTTC. It is translated as CASSPTGKVTYSYNEQFF.

CDR3 sequence: CASRSALGAAQPQHF. The CDR3 DNA sequence: TGTGCCAGTAGATCCGCCCTAGGGGCGGCGCAGCCCCAGCATTTT. The chain employs TRBV19 and TRBJ1-5; D is perhaps TRBD1 (5 bases). This CDR3 has 15 residues. V was shortened by 6 bases and J by 7 bases, with 19 bases between the two germline ends. Germline V CDR1 and CDR2: LNHDA, SQIVND (reference sequence). The variable domain in full, with the rest retrieved from reference TRBV19 and TRBJ1-5, is DGGITQSPKYLFRKEGQNVTLSCEQNLNHDAMYWYRQDPGQGLRLIYYSQIVNDFQKGDIAEGYSVSREKKESFPLTVTSAQKNPTAFYLCASRSALGAAQPQHFGDGTRLSIL.

The chain recombines TRBV7-8 with TRBJ2-3, with 10 bases matching TRBD2. The CDR3 has 15 amino acids. V was pared by 8 bases and J by 2 bases, with 7 bases of the junction left unmatched. Germline loops: CDR1 SGHVS, CDR2 FQNEAQ. CDR3 amino acids: CASLASGGLTDTQYF. The CDR3 coding sequence is TGTGCCAGCTTGGCTAGCGGGGGCCTCACAGATACGCAGTATTTT.

In its sample, this clone was seen a few times. CDR3 residues: CASSLDRTHYEQYF. The CDR3 DNA reads TGTGCCAGCAGTTTGGACAGGACCCACTACGAGCAGTACTTC. The chain employs TRBV27 and TRBJ2-7, with 7 bases fitting TRBD1. The CDR3 has 14 amino acids. V gave up 3 bases and J gave up 3 bases; unmatched junction bases: 5. Germline CDR1 is MNHEY and CDR2 is SMNVEV (reference sequence).

This rearrangement joins TRBV5-1 to TRBJ2-5, with D unclear. Germline values: CDR1 SGHRS, CDR2 YFSETQ. Between the trimmed V and J ends, which lost 5 bases and 0 bases, there was a span of 17 bases. The CDR3 contains 16 residues. CDR3 amino acids: CASSPSGSIYQETQYF. The CDR3 coding sequence is TGCGCCAGCAGTCCCTCGGGCTCTATCTACCAAGAGACCCAGTACTTC.

The J gene is TRBJ2-4, the V gene TRBV27; 7 nucleotides agree with TRBD1. CDR3 length: 16 amino acids. CDR1 and CDR2 from the germline V gene are MNHEY and SMNVEV (reference sequence). The J segment lost 0 bases and the V segment lost 3 bases, leaving 5 bases of the junction unmatched. This chain's CDR3 is CASSFQTGKAKNIQYF. CDR3 sequence (DNA): TGTGCCAGCAGTTTTCAGACAGGGAAAGCCAAAAACATTCAGTACTTC.

The V and J genes are TRBV7-8 and TRBJ1-1; D is unresolved. CDR1 and CDR2 from the germline V gene are SGHVS and FQNEAQ. The V gene lost 3 bases and the J gene lost 0 bases, with 8 bases spanning the gap. The CDR3 has 14 amino acids. CDR3 DNA: TGTGCCAGCAGCTTGACGGCGGTGAACACTGAAGCTTTCTTT. Encoded protein: CASSLTAVNTEAFF.

The rearrangement links TRBV25-1 to TRBJ1-1; 8 nucleotides agree with TRBD1. CDR3 length: 16 residues. The V gene end was trimmed by 3 bases and the J gene end by 1 base; junction bases not matched to a gene: 7. The germline CDR1 and CDR2 sequences are MGHDK and SYGVNS. CDR3 protein: CASSERAGGPNTEAFF. The CDR3 nucleotides read TGTGCCAGCAGTGAGAGGGCAGGGGGCCCGAACACTGAAGCTTTCTTT.

Only one count was recorded for this clone. V usage is TRBV27 and J usage is TRBJ2-7, with D perhaps assigned TRBD1 or TRBD2 (5 bases each). Trimming took 6 bases from V and 3 from J, leaving 21 bases between them. The CDR3 is 16 amino acids. CDR1 and CDR2 (germline): MNHEY, SMNVEV (reference sequence). For the CDR3, the DNA is TGTGCCAGCAGATATGGGGGAGCAGGGAGTTACTACGAGCAGTACTTC. Protein: CASRYGGAGSYYEQYF.

V usage is TRBV5-6 and J usage is TRBJ1-3; D is perhaps TRBD1 (5 bases). CDR1 is SGHDT and CDR2 is YYEEEE in the germline V gene. The CDR3 sequence is 15 residues long. The V end was cut by 1 base, the J end by 0 bases, with 8 bases between. The CDR3 reads CASSLIGASGNTIYF. The CDR3 nucleotides read TGTGCCAGCAGCTTGATAGGGGCCTCTGGAAACACCATATATTTT. The full variable domain, completed using reference TRBV5-6 and TRBJ1-3, is DAGVTQSPTHLIKTRGQQVTLRCSPKSGHDTVSWYQQALGQGPQFIFQYYEEEERQRGNFPDRFSGHQFPNYSSELNVNALLLGDSALYLCASSLIGASGNTIYFGEGSWLTVV.

The rearrangement joins TRBV5-1 to TRBJ1-6, with D possibly matching TRBD1 (5 bases). The germline gives CDR1 SGHRS, CDR2 YFSETQ. This CDR3 spans 18 amino acids. With 0 bases removed from V and 3 bases from J, the gap between germline ends came to 16 bases. CDR3 in DNA: TGCGCCAGCAGCTTGGGTCTCCCGGGGGTCATCTATAATTCACCCCTCCACTTT. This sequence encodes CASSLGLPGVIYNSPLHF.

This sequence joins TRBV11-3 and TRBJ1-1; D uncertain. The CDR3 length is 13 residues. Trimming took 3 bases from V and 0 from J, leaving 5 bases between them. Germline V gives CDR1 SGHNT, CDR2 YENEEA. CDR3 coding DNA: TGTGCCAGCAGCTTGGGCTTGAACACTGAAGCTTTCTTT. Translation: CASSLGLNTEAFF.